The T cell receptor beta chain under discussion was sequenced for a study of cytomegalovirus exposure and HLA in healthy donors. Looking at the study overall: Across a few hundred genotyped donors, about 80% landed in the Caucasian-associated ancestry cluster. The study's findings and limits: Immune exposure was documented only through CMV serostatus.

Those who donated were healthy bone marrow donors. PCR was performed using 60 Vbeta and 13 Jbeta primers. In the original analysis: The authors later counted 75 million to 90 million unique TCR beta chains, some 10 million of them shared. Using immunoSEQ multiplex PCR, the repertoire was profiled, and TCRdb retains in-frame clones only, with some absent. The V and J calls and the clone size are those of that table, but D and trimming were determined from the DNA. This listing includes approximately 100,000 clones. As concerns this clone: The antigen is unknown.

CDR1 and CDR2 from the germline V gene are MNHEY and SVGAGI. This CDR3 is built from 13 residues. Trimming cost V 6 bases and J 6 bases; bases outside gene matches: 6. This sequence joins TRBV6-5 and TRBJ2-7; 9 bases align to TRBD1. Sequenced: PBMCs. This sequence was found in a man in his forties or fifties in good health and CMV-seronegative. Written as DNA, the CDR3 is TGTGCCAGCAGGAGGACAGGGGCGTTCGAGCAGTACTTC. It is translated as CASRRTGAFEQYF.